This record concerns one TCR beta chain sequence. Its antigen is not known. These data belong to a study of response to subunit inactivated influenza vaccine. Study-wide results and limits: Authors suggested that a seasonal influenza vaccination recruits few new T cells each time.

The germline V gene encodes CDR1 SGHDN and CDR2 FVKESK. Trimming cost V 2 bases and J 10 bases, with 12 bases left between them. The CDR3 length is 13 residues. In TCRdb, the RT-PCR reads were re-called with MiXCR into one record per CDR3 protein. The sample holds just over 300,000 distinct CDR3 sequences, 20% to 25% seen once. The sample here was PBMCs from blood, taken less than 22 months after vaccination. The chain combines TRBV14 with TRBJ1-5; D possibly corresponds to TRBD1 (5 bases). The sequence came from a man between 50 and 69 years old who received an inactivated influenza vaccine. CDR3 bases: TGTGCCAGCAGCCAATGGGGGGAGTCTCCCCAGCATTTT. Amino acids: CASSQWGESPQHF.